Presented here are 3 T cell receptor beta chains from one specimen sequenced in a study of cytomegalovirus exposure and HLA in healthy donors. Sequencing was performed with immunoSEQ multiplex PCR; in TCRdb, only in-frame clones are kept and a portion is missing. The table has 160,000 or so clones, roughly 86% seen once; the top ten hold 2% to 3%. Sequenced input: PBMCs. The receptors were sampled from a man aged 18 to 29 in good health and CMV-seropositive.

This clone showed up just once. The CDR3 sequence: CASSPRVARAGGGSYNEQFF. DNA for the CDR3: TGTGCCAGCAGCCCCCGGGTTGCGCGGGCCGGGGGGGGATCCTACAATGAGCAGTTCTTC. This chain joins TRBV9 and TRBJ2-1, with 8 bases aligning to TRBD2. The V gene end was trimmed by 4 bases and the J gene end by 1 base; junction bases not matched to a gene: 19. Germline CDR1 and CDR2: SGDLS and YYNGEE. This CDR3 contains 20 residues. Full variable domain (outside the CDR3, taken from reference TRBV9 and TRBJ2-1): DSGVTQTPKHLITATGQRVTLRCSPRSGDLSVYWYQQSLDQGLQFLIQYYNGEERAKGNILERFSAQQFPDLHSELNLSSLELGDSALYFCASSPRVARAGGGSYNEQFFGPGTRLTVL.

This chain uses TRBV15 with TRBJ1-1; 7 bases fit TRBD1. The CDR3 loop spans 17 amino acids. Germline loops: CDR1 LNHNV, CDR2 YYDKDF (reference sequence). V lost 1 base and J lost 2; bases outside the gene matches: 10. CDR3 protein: CATSRGYIGTDNTEAFF. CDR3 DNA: TGTGCCACCAGCAGAGGGTATATCGGGACAGATAACACTGAAGCTTTCTTT.

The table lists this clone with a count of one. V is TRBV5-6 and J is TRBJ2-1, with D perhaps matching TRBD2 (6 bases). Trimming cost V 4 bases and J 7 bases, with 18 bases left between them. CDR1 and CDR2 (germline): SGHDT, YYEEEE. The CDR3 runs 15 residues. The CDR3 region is CASSPAGGGLNEQFF. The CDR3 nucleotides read TGTGCCAGCAGCCCAGCAGGCGGAGGGTTGAATGAGCAGTTCTTC.